The 3 T cell receptor beta chains reported below all come from one sample, sequenced in a study of CD8 T cells in Susac syndrome. RNA was extracted with the RNeasy kit, and a quantity of roughly 0.5 to 1 ug was reverse transcribed using random hexamers. TCRdb independently ran MiXCR on the immunoSEQ multiplex PCR reads; one entry per CDR3 protein. The repertoire holds 160,000 or so distinct CDR3 sequences, with roughly 93% as singletons. The sample was CD4+ T cells from PBMCs. These receptors all come from a human donor in good health.

The chain is built from TRBV29-1 and TRBJ2-7, with D hard to call. Germline V gene data show CDR1 as SQVTM and CDR2 as ANQGSEA. The CDR3 runs to 13 residues. The V gene lost 2 bases and the J gene lost 5 bases, with 13 bases spanning the gap. Here the CDR3 reads CSVERQMGNEQYF. CDR3 DNA sequence: TGCAGCGTTGAAAGGCAGATGGGCAACGAGCAGTACTTC.

The rearrangement links TRBV6-6 to TRBJ1-2, with 7 bases that match TRBD1. This CDR3 comprises 14 residues. Trimming removed 5 bases from V and 4 bases from J; junction bases left unmatched: 7. Germline V gene lookup returns CDR1 MNHNY and CDR2 SVGAGI (reference sequence). DNA for the CDR3: TGTGCCAGCAGTCCTGACAGGGATGGCTATGGCTACACCTTC. This gives the protein CASSPDRDGYGYTF.

V gene TRBV29-1 combines with J gene TRBJ1-6; D not certain. Germline V lookup: CDR1 SQVTM, CDR2 ANQGSEA. V was shortened by 4 bases and J by 5 bases, with 6 bases between the two germline ends. The length of the CDR3 is 12 residues. The CDR3 loop is CSVGGDNSPLHF. CDR3 DNA: TGCAGCGTTGGCGGAGATAATTCACCCCTCCACTTT.